This entry is about one T cell receptor (beta chain). The antigen is unknown. The CDR3 has 11 amino acids. Germline lookup yields CDR1 MNHNY and CDR2 SVGAGI (reference sequence). V was shortened by 4 bases and J by 6 bases, with 5 bases between the two germline ends. Assay execution took place at the deep level. Every subset had its genomic DNA shared out evenly among several immunoSEQ plates. The protocol was immunoSEQ multiplex PCR, while the TCRdb copy is restricted to in-frame clones and leaves out a portion. The data hold more than 2 million clones, with approximately 94% observed a single time. This entry belongs to a study of shared clonotypes between healthy human individuals. Study outcomes and limitations: Memory subsets had estimated richness that was generally smaller than that of naive subsets.

Naive CD8 cells lacked CD45RO and underwent positive selection for CCR7, leaving out terminally differentiated effector memory CD45RA+ cells. J is TRBJ2-3 and V is TRBV6-6; the D is unclear. Input material: naive CD8+ T cells sorted from blood. The sequence was obtained from a man aged 18-30 years in good health. CDR3 region: CASSFPDTQYF. The CDR3 bases are TGTGCCAGCAGTTTTCCGGATACGCAGTATTTT.